This T cell receptor (beta chain) was identified in a study of radiotherapy plus CTLA-4 blockade in lung cancer. Concerning this clone itself: Antigen specificity is unknown.

Each patient with chemo-refractory metastatic non-small-cell lung cancer was treated with focal radiation plus CTLA-4 blockade using ipilimumab. The study's findings and limits: Early blood T cell clone dynamics, with interferon-beta, were reported to best predict response.

Some clones are missing from TCRdb's copy, which holds only in-frame ones; the method was immunoSEQ multiplex PCR. The table shows roughly 50,000 clones, with approximately 84% occurring only once. The TCR sequence derives from a human donor with non-small cell lung cancer whose response to radiotherapy plus ipilimumab could not be evaluated. Sequenced material: peripheral blood, taken from a patient treated with radiotherapy plus ipilimumab.

CDR3 sequence (DNA): TGTGCCAGCAGCTTAGGGACAGGGGCCAATCAGCCCCAGCATTTT. Residues: CASSLGTGANQPQHF. The J gene is TRBJ1-5, the V gene TRBV7-3; 10 bases map to TRBD1. The CDR3 has 15 residues. V trimming: 2 bases; J trimming: 3 bases; junction bases outside the gene matches: 1. CDR1 SGHTA and CDR2 FQGTGA come from the germline V gene.